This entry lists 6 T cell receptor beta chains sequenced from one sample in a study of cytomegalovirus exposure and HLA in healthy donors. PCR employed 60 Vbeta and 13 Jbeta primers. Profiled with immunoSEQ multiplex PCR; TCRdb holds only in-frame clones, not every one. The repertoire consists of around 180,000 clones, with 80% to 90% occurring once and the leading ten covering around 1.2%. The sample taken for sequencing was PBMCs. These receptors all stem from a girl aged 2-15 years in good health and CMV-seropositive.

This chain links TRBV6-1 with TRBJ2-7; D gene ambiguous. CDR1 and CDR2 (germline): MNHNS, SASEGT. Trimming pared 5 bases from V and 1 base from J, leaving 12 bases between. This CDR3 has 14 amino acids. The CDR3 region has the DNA TGTGCCAGCAGTTCAACTTATGATTCCTACGAGCAGTACTTC. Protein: CASSSTYDSYEQYF.

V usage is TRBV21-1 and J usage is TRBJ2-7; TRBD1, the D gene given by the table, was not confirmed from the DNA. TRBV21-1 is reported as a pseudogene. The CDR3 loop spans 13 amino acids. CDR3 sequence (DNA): TGTGCCAGCAGCCGAGGACAGAACTACGAGCAGTACTTC. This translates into CASSRGQNYEQYF.

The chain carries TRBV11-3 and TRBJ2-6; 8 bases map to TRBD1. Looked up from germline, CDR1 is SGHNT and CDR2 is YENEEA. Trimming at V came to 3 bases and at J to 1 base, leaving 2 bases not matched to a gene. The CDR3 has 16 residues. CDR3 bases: TGTGCCAGCAGCTTGGGGGACAGGTCTGGGGCCAACGTCCTGACTTTC. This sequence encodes CASSLGDRSGANVLTF.

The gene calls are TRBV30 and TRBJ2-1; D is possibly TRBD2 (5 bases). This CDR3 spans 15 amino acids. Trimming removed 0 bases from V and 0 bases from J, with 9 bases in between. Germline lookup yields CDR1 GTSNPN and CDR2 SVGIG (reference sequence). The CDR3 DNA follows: TGTGCCTGGAGTGTACGGGGAAGCTCCTACAATGAGCAGTTCTTC. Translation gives CAWSVRGSSYNEQFF.

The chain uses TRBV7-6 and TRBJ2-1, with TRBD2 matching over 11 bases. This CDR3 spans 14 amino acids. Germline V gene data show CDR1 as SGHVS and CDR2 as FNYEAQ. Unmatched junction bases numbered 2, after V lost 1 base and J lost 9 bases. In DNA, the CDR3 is TGTGCCAGCAGCTTAGGACTAGCGGGAAGTGAGCAGTTCTTC. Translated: CASSLGLAGSEQFF.

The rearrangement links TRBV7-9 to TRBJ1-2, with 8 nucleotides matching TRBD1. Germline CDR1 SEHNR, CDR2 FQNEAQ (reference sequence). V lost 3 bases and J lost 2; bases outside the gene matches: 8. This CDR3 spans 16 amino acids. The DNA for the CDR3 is TGTGCCAGCAGCTTGGATACAGGGGGGAGAAACTATGGCTACACCTTC. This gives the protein CASSLDTGGRNYGYTF.